The 8 T cell receptor beta chains below all came from one sample that was sequenced in a study of cytomegalovirus exposure and HLA in healthy donors. The table came from immunoSEQ multiplex PCR; TCRdb's copy has only in-frame clones and leaves some out. The table lists around 150,000 clones, 80% to 90% of them singletons, with under 7% in the top ten. The sequenced sample consisted of PBMCs. The receptors originated from a woman in her twenties or thirties in good health and CMV-seronegative.

The rearrangement links TRBV13 to TRBJ1-1; D gene unclear. Germline V gene sequence: CDR1 PRHDT, CDR2 FYEKMQ (reference sequence). V gave up 2 bases and J gave up 4 bases, with 14 bases separating them. The CDR3 covers 15 residues. The CDR3: CASSLSVTWGTEAFF. The CDR3 DNA follows: TGTGCCAGCAGCTTAAGTGTAACATGGGGCACTGAAGCTTTCTTT.

This chain links TRBV4-2 with TRBJ1-6; 7 nucleotides agree with TRBD1. Germline loops: CDR1 LGHNA, CDR2 YNFKEQ. The CDR3 extends over 15 amino acids. V was pared by 4 bases and J by 5 bases, with 5 bases of the junction left unmatched. The CDR3 loop is CASSPLDRDNSPLHF. The CDR3 DNA follows: TGTGCCAGCAGCCCCCTCGACAGGGATAATTCACCCCTCCACTTT.

V usage is TRBV7-6 and J usage is TRBJ2-2, with 13 bases matching TRBD2. The CDR3 loop spans 17 amino acids. V lost 2 bases, J lost 3 bases, and 3 bases stayed unmatched. Germline CDR1 SGHVS, CDR2 FNYEAQ. CDR3 loop: CASSLRTSGGYTGELFF. CDR3 nucleotides: TGTGCCAGCAGCTTAAGGACTAGCGGGGGTTACACCGGGGAGCTGTTTTTT.

The gene calls are TRBV4-2 and TRBJ1-1, with D uncertain. This CDR3 contains 15 residues. Germline lookup yields CDR1 LGHNA and CDR2 YNFKEQ. Trimming left V 4 bases short and J 4 bases short, with 16 bases between. The CDR3 region is CASSPASLLSTEAFF. The CDR3 DNA reads as TGTGCCAGCAGCCCAGCTTCTCTGTTAAGCACTGAAGCTTTCTTT.

This chain links TRBV5-1 with TRBJ1-2, with 10 nucleotides matching TRBD1. CDR3 length: 15 amino acids. V gave up 4 bases and J gave up 6 bases; unmatched junction bases: 9. Germline V CDR1 and CDR2: SGHRS, YFSETQ. The CDR3 nucleotides read TGCGCCAGCAGCCTCCGCCCCGGGACAGGGGATGGCTACACCTTC. This encodes CASSLRPGTGDGYTF.

The gene calls are TRBV27 and TRBJ2-7; D is unclear. The germline CDR1 and CDR2 sequences are MNHEY and SMNVEV (reference sequence). Trimming took 0 bases from V and 1 from J, leaving 7 bases between them. The CDR3 has 14 residues. The CDR3 reads CASSLSWASYEQYF. The CDR3 region has the DNA TGTGCCAGCAGTTTATCGTGGGCGTCCTACGAGCAGTACTTC.

The rearrangement links TRBV2 to TRBJ1-2; tentatively, D is TRBD1 (5 bases). The V gene lost 6 bases and the J gene lost 8 bases, with 13 bases spanning the gap. The CDR3 runs 12 residues. Germline V lookup: CDR1 SNHLY, CDR2 FYNNEI. The CDR3 bases are TGTGCCAGCAGGGGACCCGGGGACGGCTACACCTTC. Translated, it gives CASRGPGDGYTF.

This chain connects TRBV5-1 to TRBJ2-3; 10 bases match TRBD2. The V gene end was trimmed by 4 bases and the J gene end by 0 bases; junction bases not matched to a gene: 5. The germline V gene has CDR1 SGHRS and CDR2 YFSETQ. The CDR3 runs to 16 residues. The CDR3 DNA reads TGCGCCAGCAGCCTCCTAGCGGGGGCGAGCACAGATACGCAGTATTTT. It translates to CASSLLAGASTDTQYF.